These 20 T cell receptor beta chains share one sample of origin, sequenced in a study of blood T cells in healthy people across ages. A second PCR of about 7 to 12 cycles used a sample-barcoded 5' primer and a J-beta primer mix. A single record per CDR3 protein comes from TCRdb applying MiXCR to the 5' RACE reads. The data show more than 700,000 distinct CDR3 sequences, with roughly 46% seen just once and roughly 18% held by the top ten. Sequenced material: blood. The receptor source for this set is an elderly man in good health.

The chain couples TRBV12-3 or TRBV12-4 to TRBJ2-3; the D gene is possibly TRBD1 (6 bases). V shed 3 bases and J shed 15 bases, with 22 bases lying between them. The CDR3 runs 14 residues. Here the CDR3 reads CASSLRGRADMEYF. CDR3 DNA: TGTGCCAGCAGTTTGAGGGGGAGAGCAGATATGGAATATTTT.

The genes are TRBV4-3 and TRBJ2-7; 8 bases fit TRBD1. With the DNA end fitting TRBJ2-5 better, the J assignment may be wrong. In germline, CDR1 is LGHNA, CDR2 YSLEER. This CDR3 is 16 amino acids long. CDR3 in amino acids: CASSQGEQTGGETQYF. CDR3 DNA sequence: TGCGCCAGCAGCCAAGGGGAACAAACAGGGGGGGAGACCCAGTACTTC.

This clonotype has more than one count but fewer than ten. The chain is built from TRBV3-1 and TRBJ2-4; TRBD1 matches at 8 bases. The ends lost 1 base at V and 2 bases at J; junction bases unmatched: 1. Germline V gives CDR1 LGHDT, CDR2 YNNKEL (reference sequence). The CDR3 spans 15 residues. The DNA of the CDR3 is TGTGCCAGCAGCCAAGGGACAGGGCCCAAAAACATTCAGTACTTC. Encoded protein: CASSQGTGPKNIQYF.

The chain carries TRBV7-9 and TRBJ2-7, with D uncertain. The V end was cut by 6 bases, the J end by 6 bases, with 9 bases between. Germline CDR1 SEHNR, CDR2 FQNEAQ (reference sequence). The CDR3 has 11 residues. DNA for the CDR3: TGTGCCAGCAGTAGACTCCCCGAGCAGTACTTC. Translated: CASSRLPEQYF.

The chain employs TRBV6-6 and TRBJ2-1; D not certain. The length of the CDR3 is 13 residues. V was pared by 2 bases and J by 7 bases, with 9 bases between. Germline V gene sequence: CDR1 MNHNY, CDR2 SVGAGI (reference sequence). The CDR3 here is CASSYLGANEQFF. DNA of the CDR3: TGTGCCAGCAGTTACCTAGGCGCGAATGAGCAGTTCTTC.

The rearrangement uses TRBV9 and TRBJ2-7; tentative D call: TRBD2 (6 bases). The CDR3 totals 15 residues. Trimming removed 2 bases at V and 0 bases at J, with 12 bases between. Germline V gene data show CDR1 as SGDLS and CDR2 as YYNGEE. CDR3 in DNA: TGTGCCAGCAGCGTCCGGGACTTAAGCTCCTACGAGCAGTACTTC. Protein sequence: CASSVRDLSSYEQYF.

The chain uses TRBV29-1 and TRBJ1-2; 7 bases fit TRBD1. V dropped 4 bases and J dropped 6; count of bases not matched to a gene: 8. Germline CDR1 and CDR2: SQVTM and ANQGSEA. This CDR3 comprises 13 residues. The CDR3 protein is CSVVVWQGDGYTF. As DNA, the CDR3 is TGCAGCGTTGTTGTATGGCAGGGGGATGGCTACACCTTC.

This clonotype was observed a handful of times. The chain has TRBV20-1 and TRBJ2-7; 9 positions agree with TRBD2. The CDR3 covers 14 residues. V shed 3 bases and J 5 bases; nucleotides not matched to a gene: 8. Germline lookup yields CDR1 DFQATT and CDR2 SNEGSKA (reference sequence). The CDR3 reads CSASNPSGVNEQYF. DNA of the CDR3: TGCAGTGCTAGTAACCCTAGCGGGGTGAACGAGCAGTACTTC.

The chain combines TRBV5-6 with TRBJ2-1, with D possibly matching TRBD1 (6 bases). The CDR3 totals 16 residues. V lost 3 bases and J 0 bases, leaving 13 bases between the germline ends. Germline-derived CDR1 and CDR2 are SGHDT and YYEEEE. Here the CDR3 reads CASSSTRQVSYNEQFF. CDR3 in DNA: TGTGCCAGCAGCTCCACTCGACAGGTCTCCTACAATGAGCAGTTCTTC.

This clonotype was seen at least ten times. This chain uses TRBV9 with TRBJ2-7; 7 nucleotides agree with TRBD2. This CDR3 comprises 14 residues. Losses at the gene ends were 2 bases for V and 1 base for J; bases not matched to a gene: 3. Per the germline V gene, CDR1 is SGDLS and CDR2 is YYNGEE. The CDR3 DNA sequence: TGTGCCAGCAGCGTTCTAGCGGATTCCTACGAGCAGTACTTC. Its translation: CASSVLADSYEQYF. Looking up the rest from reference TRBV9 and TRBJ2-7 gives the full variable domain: DSGVTQTPKHLITATGQRVTLRCSPRSGDLSVYWYQQSLDQGLQFLIQYYNGEERAKGNILERFSAQQFPDLHSELNLSSLELGDSALYFCASSVLADSYEQYFGPGTRLTVT.

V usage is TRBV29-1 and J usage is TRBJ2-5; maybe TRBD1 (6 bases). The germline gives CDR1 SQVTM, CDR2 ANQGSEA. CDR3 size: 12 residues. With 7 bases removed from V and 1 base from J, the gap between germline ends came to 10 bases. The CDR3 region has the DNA TGCAGCGCAGGACAGCCCCAAGAGACCCAGTACTTC. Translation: CSAGQPQETQYF.

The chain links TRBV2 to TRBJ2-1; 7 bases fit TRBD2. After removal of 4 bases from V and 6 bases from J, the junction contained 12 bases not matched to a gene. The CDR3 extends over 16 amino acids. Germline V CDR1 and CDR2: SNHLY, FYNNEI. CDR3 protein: CASSALRSGACNEQFF. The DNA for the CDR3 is TGTGCCAGCAGTGCCTTGAGGAGCGGGGCCTGCAATGAGCAGTTCTTC. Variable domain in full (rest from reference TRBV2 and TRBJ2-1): EPEVTQTPSHQVTQMGQEVILRCVPISNHLYFYWYRQILGQKVEFLVSFYNNEISEKSEIFDDQFSVERPDGSNFTLKIRSTKLEDSAMYFCASSALRSGACNEQFFGPGTRLTVL.

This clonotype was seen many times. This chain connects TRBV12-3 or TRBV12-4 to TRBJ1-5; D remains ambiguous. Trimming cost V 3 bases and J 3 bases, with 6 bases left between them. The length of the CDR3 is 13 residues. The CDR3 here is CASSFLFNQPQHF. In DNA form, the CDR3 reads TGTGCCAGCAGTTTTTTATTCAATCAGCCCCAGCATTTT.

The CDR3 here is CSARGADSSGFTEAFF. DNA for the CDR3: TGCAGTGCTAGAGGCGCTGACAGTTCGGGGTTCACTGAAGCTTTCTTT. The V and J genes are TRBV20-1 and TRBJ1-1, with a possible D match to TRBD1 (5 bases). V lost 1 base and J 4 bases, leaving 19 bases between the germline ends. The CDR3 has 16 residues. The V gene's germline CDR1 is DFQATT and CDR2 SNEGSKA (reference sequence).

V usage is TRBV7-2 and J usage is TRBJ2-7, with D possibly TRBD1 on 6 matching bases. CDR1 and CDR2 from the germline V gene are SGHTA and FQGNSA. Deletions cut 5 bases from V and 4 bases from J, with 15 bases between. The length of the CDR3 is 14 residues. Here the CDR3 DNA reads TGTGCCAGCAGCCGACCACTACAGGGATACGAGCAGTACTTC. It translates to CASSRPLQGYEQYF.

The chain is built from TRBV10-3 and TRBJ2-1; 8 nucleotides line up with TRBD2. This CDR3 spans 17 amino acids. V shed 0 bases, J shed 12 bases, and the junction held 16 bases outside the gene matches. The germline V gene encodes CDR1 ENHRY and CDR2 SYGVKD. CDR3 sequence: CAISESIGTSGSGGQFF. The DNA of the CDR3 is TGTGCCATCAGTGAGTCGATCGGGACGAGCGGGAGTGGTGGGCAGTTCTTC.

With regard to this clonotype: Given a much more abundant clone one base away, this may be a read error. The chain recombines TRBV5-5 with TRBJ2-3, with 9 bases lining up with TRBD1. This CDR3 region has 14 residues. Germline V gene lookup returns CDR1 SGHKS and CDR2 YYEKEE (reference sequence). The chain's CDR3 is CAGSQQGAGDTQYF. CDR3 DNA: TGTGCCGGCAGCCAACAGGGGGCTGGGGATACGCAGTATTTT. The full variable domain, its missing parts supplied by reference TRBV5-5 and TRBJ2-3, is DAGVTQSPTHLIKTRGQQVTLRCSPISGHKSVSWYQQVLGQGPQFIFQYYEKEERGRGNFPDRFSARQFPNYSSELNVNALLLGDSALYLCAGSQQGAGDTQYFGPGTRLTVL.

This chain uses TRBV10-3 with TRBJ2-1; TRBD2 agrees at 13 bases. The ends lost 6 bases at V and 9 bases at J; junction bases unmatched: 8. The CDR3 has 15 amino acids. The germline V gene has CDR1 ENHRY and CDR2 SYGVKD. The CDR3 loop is CAIRAGLAGEGEQFF. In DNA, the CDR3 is TGTGCCATCAGGGCCGGACTAGCGGGAGAGGGTGAGCAGTTCTTC.

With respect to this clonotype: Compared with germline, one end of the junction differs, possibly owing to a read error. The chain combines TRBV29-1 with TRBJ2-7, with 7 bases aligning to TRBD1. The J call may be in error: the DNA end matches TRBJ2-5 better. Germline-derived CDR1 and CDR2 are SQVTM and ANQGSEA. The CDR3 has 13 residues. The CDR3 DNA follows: TGTAGCGTTCGGGGACAGCGAAAGGAGACCCAGTACTTC. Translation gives CSVRGQRKETQYF.

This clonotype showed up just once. CDR3 in amino acids: CATSRASGSSTDTQYF. The CDR3 DNA is TGTGCCACCAGTCGGGCTAGCGGATCCAGCACAGATACGCAGTATTTT. The chain combines TRBV24-1 with TRBJ2-3; the match to TRBD2 covers 7 bases. The CDR3 loop spans 16 amino acids. In germline, CDR1 is KGHDR, CDR2 SFDVKD. The V gene end was trimmed by 6 bases and the J gene end by 0 bases; junction bases not matched to a gene: 8.